Described below is a single TCR beta chain sequence and its context. Profiling relied on immunoSEQ multiplex PCR, and the TCRdb table lists in-frame clones only, not all of them. The table lists roughly 200,000 clones, approximately 86% of them singletons. This CDR3 spans 14 amino acids. Per the germline V gene, CDR1 is GTSNPN and CDR2 is SVGIG (reference sequence). V lost 3 bases to trimming and J lost 2 bases, with 11 bases between them. The study recruited people aged about 18 to 95 years across under 25 US areas. Participants had their cohort set by participant-reported clinical history. People in the exposed group encountered a COVID-19 case within 2 weeks before entering the study. This specimen comes from a study of blood T cell repertoires in COVID-19.

Sample: PBMCs or T cells enriched from blood (not recorded which). The V call is TRBV30, the J call TRBJ1-3; D ambiguous. The receptor's source is a woman aged 30 to 39 who had been exposed to COVID-19. The CDR3 DNA is TGTGCCTGGAGCCACGGGATAACTGGAAACACCATATATTTT. Residues: CAWSHGITGNTIYF.